This T cell receptor (beta chain) was sequenced in a study of cytomegalovirus exposure and HLA in healthy donors. Findings of the study overall: Apparent HLA restriction characterized most CMV-associated TCR beta chains in a later analysis. As confirmed in vitro, a few CMV-associated chains were specific for CMV antigens.

The PCR was carried out with 60 Vbeta primers and 13 Jbeta primers. The assay was immunoSEQ multiplex PCR, and TCRdb's table has in-frame clones only and misses some. The sample records some 130,000 clones, about 80% being singletons. This CDR3 region has 15 residues. Points on this clone: The antigen remains unidentified.

The sequenced material came from PBMCs. This clonotype was sampled from a woman in her 40s in good health and CMV-seronegative. The V gene is TRBV12-1, the J gene TRBJ1-5; the table assigns TRBD1, which was not confirmed against the DNA. TRBV12-1 is listed as a pseudogene. Written as DNA, the CDR3 is TGTGCCAGCAGCCCGGGGACAGGAGGCAATCAGCCCCAGCATTTT. It specifies CASSPGTGGNQPQHF.